This passage covers 28 T cell receptor beta chains from one sample sequenced in a study of early T cells in non-severe SARS-CoV-2 infection. TCRdb reprocessed the 5' RACE reads with MiXCR, giving one entry per CDR3 protein. Counted here are 45,000 to 55,000 distinct CDR3 sequences, roughly 9.8% occurring once; the ten biggest clones make up roughly 8.3%. What was sequenced was whole blood. All receptors derive from an adult who was a healthcare worker with PCR-confirmed SARS-CoV-2 infection or an uninfected control (not recorded which).

This clonotype was counted ten times or more. This chain links TRBV29-1 with TRBJ1-4, with D possibly matching TRBD1 (5 bases). The germline V and J ends were trimmed by 7 bases and 4 bases, with 13 bases remaining between them. The CDR3 totals 13 residues. Germline V CDR1 and CDR2: SQVTM, ANQGSEA. The CDR3 bases are TGCAGCGGGGGCCGGGCCAATAATGAAAAACTGTTTTTT. Encoded protein: CSGGRANNEKLFF.

This clonotype occurred many times. J is TRBJ2-3 and V is TRBV15; D is perhaps TRBD1 or TRBD2 (6 bases each). This CDR3 is 17 amino acids long. CDR1 LNHNV and CDR2 YYDKDF come from the germline V gene (reference sequence). Trimming shortened V by 1 base and J by 1 base, and 15 bases separated the two germline ends. The CDR3 DNA is TGTGCCACCAGCAGAGTCGGCGGGACATTCGGCACAGATACGCAGTATTTT. Encoded protein: CATSRVGGTFGTDTQYF. Full variable domain (rest looked up from reference TRBV15 and TRBJ2-3): DAMVIQNPRYQVTQFGKPVTLSCSQTLNHNVMYWYQQKSSQAPKLLFHYYDKDFNNEADTPDNFQSRRPNTSFCFLDIRSPGLGDTAMYLCATSRVGGTFGTDTQYFGPGTRLTVL.

This clonotype was counted at least ten times. This sequence joins TRBV2 and TRBJ2-5; 7 bases agree with TRBD1. Trimming at V came to 4 bases and at J to 4 bases, leaving 15 bases not matched to a gene. There are 17 residues in the CDR3. CDR1 is SNHLY and CDR2 is FYNNEI in the germline V gene. CDR3 amino acids: CASSVVRGSPSRETQYF. CDR3 DNA: TGTGCCAGCAGTGTGGTCAGGGGGTCTCCGAGTCGAGAGACCCAGTACTTC.

The DNA for the CDR3 is TGTGCCAGCAGTTTAGAGACGGGAGTGGCCTACAATGAGCAGTTCTTC. Protein sequence: CASSLETGVAYNEQFF. The J gene is TRBJ2-1, the V gene TRBV12-3 or TRBV12-4, with D possibly matching TRBD2 (6 bases). The CDR3 contains 16 residues. The V end lost 1 base, the J end lost 2 bases, and 12 bases lay between the germline ends.

This clonotype occurred a few times. V usage is TRBV19 and J usage is TRBJ2-1; D gene unclear. From germline, CDR1 is LNHDA and CDR2 SQIVND (reference sequence). The CDR3 contains 12 residues. The V gene lost 4 bases and the J gene lost 9 bases, with 10 bases spanning the gap. The chain's CDR3 is CASSNWPGEQFF. CDR3 in DNA: TGTGCCAGTAGTAACTGGCCGGGTGAGCAGTTCTTC.

This clonotype was recorded at least ten times. This chain connects TRBV7-8 to TRBJ2-3; TRBD1 aligns across 9 bases. Trimming removed 5 bases from V and 3 bases from J; junction bases left unmatched: 6. CDR1 and CDR2 (germline): SGHVS, FQNEAQ. The CDR3 consists of 15 residues. CDR3 DNA sequence: TGTGCCAGCAGCCCCCGGACAGGGGCGACAGATACGCAGTATTTT. Amino acid sequence: CASSPRTGATDTQYF. Together with reference TRBV7-8 and TRBJ2-3, the CDR3 gives the full variable domain: GAGVSQSPRYKVAKRGQDVALRCDPISGHVSLFWYQQALGQGPEFLTYFQNEAQLDKSGLPSDRFFAERPEGSVSTLKIQRTQQEDSAVYLCASSPRTGATDTQYFGPGTRLTVL.

The V and J genes are TRBV27 and TRBJ1-6; TRBD1 might be the D (6 bases). CDR3 size: 14 residues. V lost 5 bases, J lost 7 bases, and 12 bases lay in between. Looked up from germline, CDR1 is MNHEY and CDR2 is SMNVEV (reference sequence). CDR3 protein: CASSTGHGNSPLHF. The CDR3 nucleotides read TGTGCCAGCAGTACAGGGCACGGGAATTCACCCCTCCACTTT.

Many counts were recorded for this clonotype. The chain links TRBV28 to TRBJ2-5, with D uncertain. Germline V CDR1 and CDR2: MDHEN, SYDVKM. V gave up 2 bases and J gave up 7 bases, with 8 bases separating them. The CDR3 extends over 12 amino acids. As DNA, the CDR3 is TGTGCCAGCAGTTTACCCCCAGGGACCCAGTACTTC. Amino acids: CASSLPPGTQYF.

This clonotype was observed many times. This chain joins TRBV12-5 and TRBJ1-5; 9 nucleotides agree with TRBD1. V trimming: 1 base; J trimming: 5 bases; junction bases outside the gene matches: 12. Germline V gives CDR1 LGHNT, CDR2 FRNRAP. The CDR3 is made up of 18 amino acids. CDR3 sequence: CASGLAILGQGGDQPQHF. The DNA for the CDR3 is TGTGCTAGTGGTTTGGCTATCTTGGGACAGGGCGGAGATCAGCCCCAGCATTTT.

The J gene is TRBJ2-1, the V gene TRBV27, with D hard to call. The V gene lost 1 base and the J gene lost 7 bases, with 5 bases spanning the gap. Germline V gene data show CDR1 as MNHEY and CDR2 as SMNVEV (reference sequence). This CDR3 is 12 amino acids long. The CDR3, as DNA: TGTGCCAGCAGTTTATGGGGTAATGAGCAGTTCTTC. Translated, it gives CASSLWGNEQFF.

This clonotype was found many times. This chain connects TRBV2 to TRBJ1-5; D is undetermined. The V gene lost 8 bases and the J gene lost 3 bases, with 11 bases spanning the gap. CDR1 SNHLY and CDR2 FYNNEI come from the germline V gene. This CDR3 has 13 residues. The CDR3 protein is CASRERTNQPQHF. For the CDR3, the DNA is TGTGCCAGCCGCGAAAGGACCAATCAGCCCCAGCATTTT.

The genes are TRBV5-6 and TRBJ2-3; the match to TRBD2 covers 10 bases. The CDR3 consists of 18 residues. CDR1 and CDR2 (germline): SGHDT, YYEEEE. J was trimmed by 2 bases and V by 3 bases; bases with no gene match: 12. This chain's CDR3 is CASSSMPRTSGPTDTQYF. The CDR3 nucleotides read TGTGCCAGCAGCTCGATGCCCCGGACTAGCGGACCCACAGATACGCAGTATTTT.

This clonotype was counted ten times or more. The chain combines TRBV24-1 with TRBJ1-1; TRBD1 aligns across 8 bases. CDR1 and CDR2 (germline): KGHDR, SFDVKD. V shed 2 bases, J shed 6 bases, and the junction held 7 bases outside the gene matches. The length of the CDR3 is 15 residues. The CDR3 loop reads CATSDSDRAYAEAFF. The CDR3 nucleotides are TGTGCCACCAGTGATTCGGACAGGGCGTACGCTGAAGCTTTCTTT.

This clonotype was counted a few times. The chain couples TRBV27 to TRBJ2-1; 7 nucleotides agree with TRBD2. J lost 4 bases, V lost 8 bases, and 5 bases had no gene match. Germline V CDR1 and CDR2: MNHEY, SMNVEV (reference sequence). The CDR3 consists of 13 residues. The CDR3 region is CASGRENYNEQFF. The CDR3 region has the DNA TGTGCCAGCGGGCGGGAGAATTACAATGAGCAGTTCTTC.

This clonotype occurred many times. The chain employs TRBV7-2 and TRBJ2-1; 9 nucleotides agree with TRBD2. CDR3 length equals 15 residues. Per germline, CDR1 SGHTA and CDR2 FQGNSA. The V segment lost 2 bases and the J segment 6 bases; nucleotides outside the gene matches: 5. In nucleotides, the CDR3 is TGTGCCAGCAGCTTAAGAGCGGGAGGAACCAATGAGCAGTTCTTC. Protein: CASSLRAGGTNEQFF.

Only a few counts were recorded for this clonotype. This chain uses TRBV24-1 with TRBJ2-1; D is ambiguous. Trimming stripped 6 bases from V and 2 bases from J, with 13 bases between. From germline, CDR1 is KGHDR and CDR2 SFDVKD. The CDR3 has 15 residues. For the CDR3, the DNA is TGTGCCACCAGTAAGATAAGTGGCACCTACAATGAGCAGTTCTTC. Translated, it gives CATSKISGTYNEQFF.

The chain carries TRBV29-1 and TRBJ1-2; no definite D call. The CDR3 has 13 residues. Germline V gene data show CDR1 as SQVTM and CDR2 as ANQGSEA. V shed 3 bases and J shed 4 bases, with 12 bases lying between them. In DNA form, the CDR3 reads TGCAGCGTTGAGGGTTTGGACCTCTATGGCTACACCTTC. It yields the protein CSVEGLDLYGYTF.

The table lists this clonotype with many counts. This chain connects TRBV27 to TRBJ2-3; 13 nucleotides agree with TRBD2. CDR1 is MNHEY, CDR2 SMNVEV, per germline (reference sequence). J was trimmed by 4 bases and V by 5 bases; bases with no gene match: 6. The CDR3 is made up of 16 amino acids. The CDR3 is CASSPLTSGRSDTQYF. CDR3 in DNA: TGTGCCAGCAGTCCACTGACTAGCGGGAGGTCAGATACGCAGTATTTT.

This clonotype was detected only a few times. V is TRBV3-1 and J is TRBJ1-3; D is ambiguous. Germline CDR1 and CDR2: LGHDT and YNNKEL (reference sequence). This CDR3 has 13 residues. The V gene lost 6 bases and the J gene lost 1 base, with 7 bases spanning the gap. CDR3 protein: CASSPGSGNTIYF. DNA of the CDR3: TGTGCCAGCAGTCCGGGTTCTGGAAACACCATATATTTT.

The chain combines TRBV12-3 or TRBV12-4 with TRBJ2-7; no clear D gene. V lost 6 bases, J lost 5 bases, and 23 bases lay in between. This CDR3 contains 16 residues. CDR3 DNA: TGTGCCAGCAGCCCCTTCGAGACCGCCAAGGGTGACGAGCAGTACTTC. This translates into CASSPFETAKGDEQYF.

This chain connects TRBV10-1 to TRBJ2-3; possibly TRBD2 for D (6 bases). The CDR3 is 14 amino acids. Germline V gives CDR1 WNHNN, CDR2 SYGVQD (reference sequence). Trimming removed 6 bases from V and 1 base from J, with 11 bases in between. This CDR3 is CASSRDSRTDTQYF. The CDR3 DNA is TGCGCCAGCAGCCGGGACTCCCGCACAGATACGCAGTATTTT.

This clonotype is medium-sized (0.01 to 0.1%). J is TRBJ2-7 and V is TRBV7-9, with 9 bases identical to TRBD1. The V gene end was trimmed by 5 bases and the J gene end by 12 bases; junction bases not matched to a gene: 11. This CDR3 is 13 amino acids long. Germline values: CDR1 SEHNR, CDR2 FQNEAQ (reference sequence). Here the CDR3 reads CASSSPGQGSSYF. CDR3 bases: TGTGCCAGCAGCAGTCCGGGACAGGGTAGTTCGTACTTC.

This clonotype has a handful of counts. The chain employs TRBV12-3 or TRBV12-4 and TRBJ1-2, with D unclear. Trimming took 8 bases from V and 6 from J, leaving 16 bases between them. The CDR3 consists of 13 residues. CDR3 coding DNA: TGTGCCAGCTCTCCGCGGGGAAGGAATGGCTACACCTTC. As protein: CASSPRGRNGYTF.

This clonotype occurred many times. This rearrangement joins TRBV7-3 to TRBJ2-1; maybe TRBD2 (5 bases). This CDR3 has 14 residues. Deletions cut 4 bases from V and 4 bases from J, with 11 bases between. Germline V gene data show CDR1 as SGHTA and CDR2 as FQGTGA. The CDR3 loop is CASSSGVGYNEQFF. CDR3 bases: TGTGCCAGCAGCTCCGGGGTGGGGTACAATGAGCAGTTCTTC. Based on the CDR3 plus reference TRBV7-3 and TRBJ2-1, the full variable domain is GAGVSQTPSNKVTEKGKYVELRCDPISGHTALYWYRQSLGQGPEFLIYFQGTGAADDSGLPNDRFFAVRPEGSVSTLKIQRTERGDSAVYLCASSSGVGYNEQFFGPGTRLTVL.

This sequence joins TRBV21-1 and TRBJ2-7; TRBD1 is taken as the D call from the table, unchecked against the DNA. TRBV21-1 is described as a pseudogene. The CDR3 is made up of 13 amino acids. In DNA, the CDR3 is TGTGCCAGCAAGAGACAGGTCTCCTACGAGCAGTACTTC. Translating it yields CASKRQVSYEQYF.

The rearrangement uses TRBV5-1 and TRBJ2-3; 8 nucleotides agree with TRBD1. The CDR3 totals 16 residues. V was clipped by 1 base and J by 1 base; unmatched bases: 5. Germline V gives CDR1 SGHRS, CDR2 YFSETQ. The CDR3 bases are TGCGCCAGCAGCTTGACGACAGGGGCTGGCACAGATACGCAGTATTTT. Translating gives CASSLTTGAGTDTQYF.

This clonotype has at least ten counts. J is TRBJ2-7 and V is TRBV7-2; D is undetermined. V lost 3 bases to trimming and J lost 4 bases, with 10 bases between them. The germline gives CDR1 SGHTA, CDR2 FQGNSA. The CDR3 extends over 13 amino acids. The CDR3 region is CASSFRAEYEQYF. CDR3 nucleotides: TGTGCCAGCAGCTTTAGGGCCGAGTACGAGCAGTACTTC.

This clonotype was counted at least ten times. The CDR3 DNA follows: TGTGCCAGCAATGCCGAGGGGGAGTACAATGAGCAGTTCTTC. Its protein is CASNAEGEYNEQFF. The chain has TRBV12-3 or TRBV12-4 and TRBJ2-1, with a possible D match to TRBD1 (6 bases). V lost 7 bases, J lost 4 bases, and 14 bases lay in between. The CDR3 has 14 amino acids.